This is a list of T cell receptor beta chains from one sample in a study of cytomegalovirus exposure and HLA in healthy donors. Libraries were prepared by immunoSEQ multiplex PCR; TCRdb keeps only in-frame clonotypes and omits some of them. Altogether 160,000 or so clones are present, almost 80% being singletons, with the ten largest covering about 1.3%. Sequenced: PBMCs. The receptor source for this set is a man under 40 in good health and CMV-seronegative. Both conserved end residues are part of each CDR3. Rows give clone size only sometimes, using once, few, many, or a class for an expanded clone.

clone size | V gene | CDR3 protein
. | TRBV11-2 | CASSFPGTEQETQYF
once | TRBV5-6 | CASSLRRVITEAFF
. | TRBV6-1 | CASSDVPQLTQPQHF
. | TRBV30 | CAWRETGRSGYTF
. | TRBV30 | CAWSVFGEEQYF
. | TRBV9 | CASSVWGQLNYGYTF
. | TRBV5-4 | CASSPGTSGGTGELFF
few | TRBV6-6 | CASSPGTGGVGTQYF
. | TRBV29-1 | CSVDSRTSGSDEQFF
few | TRBV7-2 | CASSLPGSYNSPLHF
. | TRBV4-1 | CASSQEGPTGANTEAFF
. | TRBV19 | CASSISDRFNQPQHF
. | TRBV7-9 | CASQGGAYEQYF
. | TRBV27 | CASSLSTDYYNEQFF
. | TRBV2 | CASYGASTDTQYF
. | TRBV19 | CASSDGQGSFYEQYF
. | TRBV7-3 | CASSRDVGRPQHF
few | TRBV11-1 | CASSSGQGTEAFF
. | TRBV7-9 | CASSPDGYSYEQYF
few | TRBV7-9 | CASSRRDSPGELFF
. | TRBV5-5 | CASSWAGVNYEQYF
. | TRBV6-1 | CASSVKIGGNQPQHF
. | TRBV4-3 | CASSQSHGRGIPPGFF
. | TRBV29-1 | CSAEGGAGGYEQFF
. | TRBV28 | CASSWVDGSGTQHF
. | TRBV2 | CASSGAGPGGYSYGYTF
few | TRBV30 | CAWNGPGQQTSPLHF
. | TRBV6-6 | CAAGASTDTQYF
. | TRBV10-2 | CASSESGGSRSTDTQYF